This entry is about one T cell receptor beta chain. It has no known antigen specificity. Base quality data are lacking; no much larger clone is found one base away. The CDR3 regions of human TCRbeta chains were subjected to immunosequencing. As for the original processing: Repertoire TCRs were matched against a reference library of SARS-CoV-2-specific TCRs generated with the MIRA antigen-specificity platform. Breadth was defined as the fraction of unique TCRs that were SARS-CoV-2-associated. Depth was defined as the fraction of total T cells that were SARS-CoV-2-associated. Using the MIRA data, each spike-specific TCR was mapped to the spike region that the TCR reacts to and placed in a CD4 or CD8 class. Log10-transformed breadth and depth values were compared by one-way ANOVA with Sidak's multiple comparisons tests. TCRdb's version of the immuneACCESS table is confined to in-frame rearrangements and falls short of the full clone set. An unresolved V gene accounts for under half of the shortfall where checked; the remainder is of unknown origin. Clonal size and the V and J genes are those of that table, whereas D and trimming came from the DNA. The sample contains approximately 110,000 clones, over 75% of them found a single time. The top ten clonotypes cover about 1.2% of the sample.

The time point label of this sample denotes: baseline before first vaccination. Vaccinee samples came from UK trials COV001 and COV002, including a single-blind randomized controlled phase 2/3 trial of AZD1222 (ChAdOx1 nCoV-19) in healthy adults. For TCRbeta chain sequencing, PBMC samples from trial participants were taken at day 0 and at day 28 after the second dose. This sample was included in a study of T cell responses to AZD1222 COVID-19 vaccine (dated by TCRdb to about 2021). Broadly, across the study: AZD1222 recipients with second doses at about 4 weeks or about 12 weeks were pooled, because spike-specific TCR depth and breadth did not differ between schedules. A total of around 240 trial participants underwent TCR sequencing, of whom about 210 received two doses of AZD1222 and around 25 received two doses of the MenACWY control vaccine. Trial participants were enrolled by age into subgroups of 18-55, 56-69 and 70-plus years, and roughly 150, 30 and 60 TCR-sequenced participants, respectively, were included in these subgroups. Broad study findings and their caveats: Spike-specific TCR breadth and depth rose significantly after two AZD1222 doses compared with day 0 and with MenACWY recipients. CD4 TCRs associated with the vaccine covered the entire spike protein, and the dominant responses were in regions 160-218 and 743-854. Epitopes outside the regions mutated in the B.1.351 and B.1.1.7 variants were reportedly recognized by nearly half of the unique spike-specific TCRs. Because no samples from the day 14 peak response were available, repertoires could be characterized only after the peak T cell response. Conclusions about previously exposed vaccinees are limited, since just 6 or 7 AZD1222 recipients were seropositive for SARS-CoV-2 at baseline. In the small 56-69-year group, the increase in depth fell short of significance, most likely because of low power. Participants were mostly white British, with more females than males. The authors suggested clonal diversity may have been underestimated.

Sample: peripheral blood, taken on day 0 of AZD1222 vaccination. The receptor comes from an adult in good health.

The CDR3 has the sequence CASAPTGRNYGYTF. The DNA sequence is TGCGCCAGCGCCCCGACAGGACGTAACTATGGCTACACCTTC. The chain is assembled from TRBV5-1 and TRBJ1-2; the D region possibly corresponds to TRBD1 (6 bases align). V is cut by 7 bases and J by 1 base, and the space between the germline ends is 14 bases. From the cysteine through the phenylalanine, the CDR3 covers 14 amino acids. Of all the DNA, just the CDR3 is kept, 42 bases in frame from base 1. As encoded in the germline V gene, CDR1 is SGHRS while CDR2 is YFSETQ. This CDR3, with the reference TRBV5-1 and TRBJ1-2 proteins standing in past its ends, gives the full variable domain KAGVTQTPRYLIKTRGQQVTLSCSPISGHRSVSWYQQTPGQGLQFLFEYFSETQRNKGNFPGRFSGRQFSNSRSEMNVSTLELGDSALYLCASAPTGRNYGYTFGSGTRLTVV.